This T cell receptor beta chain is from a study of blood T cell repertoires in COVID-19. Study at large: Material from acute and convalescent COVID-19 was sourced from the United States, Italy and Spain. T cells, B-cell-depleted T cells, or PBMCs provided the cDNA or gDNA that served as material.

V was clipped by 3 bases and J by 6 bases, with 12 bases between them. Germline V CDR1 and CDR2: SGHAT, FQNNGV. This CDR3 has 14 amino acids. Original handling: Nucleated cell counts were estimated from reference gene primer amplification. Libraries were prepared by immunoSEQ multiplex PCR; TCRdb keeps only in-frame clonotypes and omits some of them. That table supplies the V and J calls and clone size; D and trimming were determined from the DNA. The sample shows around 61,000 clones, under 90% of them seen only once. The receptor's source is a middle-aged man with active COVID-19. The sample taken for sequencing was peripheral blood. V usage is TRBV11-2 and J usage is TRBJ2-4, with D possibly being TRBD2 (5 bases). The CDR3 reads CASSFIPGGNIQYF. DNA of the CDR3: TGTGCCAGCAGCTTCATTCCCGGAGGAAACATTCAGTACTTC.